Presented here are 32 T cell receptor beta chains from one specimen sequenced in a study of T-cell reconstitution after alpha-beta-depleted transplantation in children. The TCRbeta library was prepared with unique molecular identifiers. In TCRdb, the PCR reads were re-called with MiXCR into one record per CDR3 protein. The table lists 450,000 to 600,000 distinct CDR3 sequences, roughly a tenth of them singletons. This material consisted of PBMCs, taken before TCRalphabeta/CD19-depleted stem cell transplant. Receptors originate from a child aged 2-15 years with inherited bone marrow failure, due to receive a stem cell transplant.

The rearrangement joins TRBV20-1 to TRBJ2-7; maybe TRBD2 (6 bases). Per the germline V gene, CDR1 is DFQATT and CDR2 is SNEGSKA (reference sequence). The CDR3 is 13 amino acids. V was trimmed by 6 bases and J by 1 base, leaving 13 bases between them. In DNA form, the CDR3 reads TGCAGTGCCCCTTCCGGGGGTTCCTACGAGCAGTACTTC. It encodes CSAPSGGSYEQYF.

This clonotype was picked up many times. V and J are TRBV11-2 and TRBJ2-1; unclear D gene. Trimming pared 3 bases from V and 0 bases from J, leaving 9 bases between. Germline V gene lookup returns CDR1 SGHAT and CDR2 FQNNGV. CDR3 length: 15 residues. DNA for the CDR3: TGTGCCAGCAGCTTGACCCCGGGCTCCTACAATGAGCAGTTCTTC. This gives the protein CASSLTPGSYNEQFF.

In this sample, this clonotype turned up many times. The chain uses TRBV27 and TRBJ1-5; perhaps TRBD1 as D (5 bases). This CDR3 spans 16 amino acids. With 2 bases removed from V and 1 base from J, the gap between germline ends came to 12 bases. The V gene's germline CDR1 is MNHEY and CDR2 SMNVEV (reference sequence). The chain's CDR3 is CASSLGGSLSNQPQHF. CDR3 DNA: TGTGCCAGCAGTTTAGGGGGTTCCCTCAGCAATCAGCCCCAGCATTTT.

Only a few counts were recorded for this clonotype. The chain is built from TRBV12-3 or TRBV12-4 and TRBJ2-1, with D perhaps matching TRBD2 (5 bases). V shed 8 bases and J shed 5 bases, with 10 bases lying between them. This CDR3 region has 12 residues. The CDR3 spells CASRGYNNEQFF. Here the CDR3 DNA reads TGTGCCAGCCGAGGGTACAACAATGAGCAGTTCTTC.

Notes on this clonotype: This may arise from a read error, as a much more abundant clone is one base away. The V gene is TRBV12-3 or TRBV12-4, the J gene TRBJ2-1; the D is unclear. The CDR3 consists of 15 residues. The germline V and J ends were trimmed by 3 bases and 4 bases, with 13 bases remaining between them. The CDR3 is CASSFPSEAYNEQFF. The CDR3 DNA sequence: TGTGCCAGCAGTTTCCCCAGCGAGGCATACAATGAGCAGTTCTTC.

This clonotype was seen repeatedly, ten times or more. The gene calls are TRBV29-1 and TRBJ2-3; D is unclear. Germline V gives CDR1 SQVTM, CDR2 ANQGSEA. V was clipped by 0 bases and J by 2 bases, with 9 bases between them. This CDR3 spans 14 amino acids. CDR3 sequence reads: CSVEERYFTDTQYF. The CDR3 nucleotides read TGCAGCGTTGAAGAGCGCTATTTCACAGATACGCAGTATTTT.

This clonotype was picked up many times. This CDR3 reads CSASPWQGVNEQFF. The DNA of the CDR3 is TGCAGTGCTAGCCCCTGGCAGGGGGTCAATGAGCAGTTCTTC. V is TRBV20-1 and J is TRBJ2-1; 7 bases align to TRBD1. The CDR3 sequence is 14 residues long. Germline assignment: CDR1 DFQATT and CDR2 SNEGSKA (reference sequence). V gave up 3 bases and J gave up 6 bases; unmatched junction bases: 8.

This clonotype appeared a few times. DNA for the CDR3: TGTGCCAGCAGCACAACTAGCGGATCCTACGAGCAGTACTTC. As protein: CASSTTSGSYEQYF. The chain is built from TRBV7-8 and TRBJ2-7, with TRBD2 matching 8 bases. CDR1 is SGHVS and CDR2 is FQNEAQ in the germline V gene. CDR3 size: 14 residues. J gave up 1 base and V 5 bases, and 4 bases lay outside the gene matches.

There are many counts of this clonotype. The chain links TRBV18 to TRBJ2-7; a weak D match, TRBD2 (5 bases). V lost 3 bases and J lost 3, with 12 bases in between. CDR3 length: 14 amino acids. Germline V gene sequence: CDR1 KGHSH, CDR2 LQKENI. Here the CDR3 DNA reads TGTGCCAGCTCACCCACCGGACGGGACTACGAGCAGTACTTC. Its protein product is CASSPTGRDYEQYF.

This clonotype appeared many times. This sequence joins TRBV7-9 and TRBJ2-1; 11 nucleotides agree with TRBD2. The CDR3 totals 16 residues. The junction had 9 bases not matched to a gene; V was cut back by 2 bases and J by 9 bases. CDR1 SEHNR and CDR2 FQNEAQ come from the germline V gene (reference sequence). CDR3 bases: TGTGCCAGCAGCTTATTACTAGCGGGAGAAGTTGCTGAGCAGTTCTTC. Encoded protein: CASSLLLAGEVAEQFF.

The genes are TRBV27 and TRBJ2-2, with unresolved D. This CDR3 has 13 residues. CDR1 is MNHEY, CDR2 SMNVEV, per germline (reference sequence). V shed 6 bases and J shed 4 bases, with 9 bases lying between them. CDR3 loop: CASSFIPTGELFF. DNA for the CDR3: TGTGCCAGCAGCTTCATCCCCACCGGGGAGCTGTTTTTT.

This clonotype was recorded many times. The gene calls are TRBV6-2 or TRBV6-3 and TRBJ2-5; tentatively, D is TRBD2 (5 bases). Germline V gene data show CDR1 as MNHEY and CDR2 as SVGEGT. The length of the CDR3 is 15 residues. V lost 5 bases and J 5 bases, leaving 18 bases between the germline ends. The CDR3 bases are TGTGCCAGCAGTACACGGGATTCCGCTCGGGAGACCCAGTACTTC. Encoded protein: CASSTRDSARETQYF.

The chain joins TRBV12-3 or TRBV12-4 to TRBJ2-7, with D possibly matching TRBD1 (6 bases). V lost 5 bases and J lost 1, with 12 bases in between. The CDR3 sequence is 14 residues long. DNA for the CDR3: TGTGCCAGCAGTACAAACAGGGATTCCTACGAGCAGTACTTC. This encodes CASSTNRDSYEQYF.

This clonotype was picked up many times. The rearrangement links TRBV24-1 to TRBJ2-1; D unresolved. V dropped 5 bases and J dropped 4 bases, with 8 bases sitting between them. The germline V gene has CDR1 KGHDR and CDR2 SFDVKD. This CDR3 contains 13 residues. The CDR3 DNA sequence: TGTGCCACCAGTGGTAGTCCATACAATGAGCAGTTCTTC. Translation gives CATSGSPYNEQFF.

With regard to this clonotype: A read error may explain this, as a much larger clone is one base away. The gene calls are TRBV6-2 or TRBV6-3 and TRBJ1-2; weak D call: TRBD1 (5 bases). The length of the CDR3 is 12 residues. The germline V gene has CDR1 MNHEY and CDR2 SVGEGT. V was pared by 6 bases and J by 7 bases, with 12 bases between. The CDR3 reads CASRQAAFGYTF. The CDR3 region has the DNA TGTGCCAGCAGACAGGCGGCCTTTGGCTACACCTTC.

The table lists this clonotype with many counts. The chain employs TRBV29-1 and TRBJ1-1, with D possibly matching TRBD1 (5 bases). The germline V gene encodes CDR1 SQVTM and CDR2 ANQGSEA. The V and J ends lost 1 base and 6 bases respectively, with 15 bases between them. The CDR3 length is 14 residues. The CDR3 here is CSVEGLQGRSEAFF. CDR3 in DNA: TGCAGCGTTGAAGGTCTGCAGGGTAGGTCTGAAGCTTTCTTT.

There are many counts of this clonotype. Here the CDR3 DNA reads TGCAGCGCTCACAGGGGAAATGAGCAGTTCTTC. The encoded protein is CSAHRGNEQFF. The chain combines TRBV29-1 with TRBJ2-1; 7 bases align to TRBD1. The CDR3 totals 11 residues. Germline V gene lookup returns CDR1 SQVTM and CDR2 ANQGSEA. J lost 7 bases, V lost 7 bases, and 4 bases had no gene match.

This clonotype was seen many times. The V and J genes are TRBV5-6 and TRBJ2-2; 10 bases align to TRBD2. Germline V CDR1 and CDR2: SGHDT, YYEEEE. CDR3 length equals 15 residues. After removal of 5 bases from V and 5 bases from J, the junction contained 6 bases not matched to a gene. The CDR3 coding sequence is TGTGCCAGCAGAACATTAGCGGGAGGAACCGGGGAGCTGTTTTTT. Translating it yields CASRTLAGGTGELFF.

The V gene is TRBV7-9, the J gene TRBJ2-7; 7 bases line up with TRBD1. CDR1 and CDR2 from the germline V gene are SEHNR and FQNEAQ (reference sequence). CDR3 size: 15 residues. Trimming cost V 3 bases and J 3 bases; bases outside gene matches: 8. In DNA form, the CDR3 reads TGTGCCAGCAGCTTGACAGGGAGCCAAGGCTACGAGCAGTACTTC. This codes for CASSLTGSQGYEQYF.

This clonotype was observed many times. V gene TRBV4-2 combines with J gene TRBJ1-4; 11 bases line up with TRBD1. Germline CDR1 reads LGHNA; CDR2 reads YNFKEQ. J lost 6 bases, V lost 4 bases, and 10 bases had no gene match. The CDR3 is 17 residues long. CDR3 in amino acids: CASSPRDRGTGDEKLFF. CDR3 nucleotide sequence: TGTGCCAGCAGCCCACGGGACAGGGGGACCGGCGATGAAAAACTGTTTTTT.

This clonotype was counted at least ten times. The chain combines TRBV4-1 with TRBJ2-7; 9 nucleotides line up with TRBD2. CDR1 MGHRA and CDR2 YSYEKL come from the germline V gene. With V trimmed by 0 bases and J by 0 bases, 3 bases remained unmatched. The CDR3 totals 16 residues. The CDR3 DNA reads TGCGCCAGCAGCCAAGACCAGACTAGCGGCTCCTACGAGCAGTACTTC. Amino acids: CASSQDQTSGSYEQYF.

This clonotype was seen at least ten times. The rearrangement links TRBV5-4 to TRBJ2-2; D is possibly TRBD2 (5 bases). Germline CDR1 and CDR2: SGHNT and YYREEE (reference sequence). V was clipped by 2 bases and J by 3 bases, with 11 bases between them. This CDR3 is 15 amino acids long. The CDR3 nucleotides are TGTGCCAGCAGCTTCGCCAGCGGCCACACCGGGGAGCTGTTTTTT. It codes for CASSFASGHTGELFF.

This clonotype was detected a few times. The chain carries TRBV27 and TRBJ2-1; 8 positions agree with TRBD2. The V segment lost 3 bases and the J segment 5 bases; nucleotides outside the gene matches: 9. The V gene's germline CDR1 is MNHEY and CDR2 SMNVEV (reference sequence). The CDR3 is made up of 16 amino acids. The CDR3 bases are TGTGCCAGCAGTTTTTCACTGGGCGGGAGGCACAATGAGCAGTTCTTC. Residues: CASSFSLGGRHNEQFF.

This clonotype was seen more than once but under ten times. This chain joins TRBV4-1 and TRBJ2-2; TRBD2 aligns across 10 bases. The germline V gene has CDR1 MGHRA and CDR2 YSYEKL. The CDR3 is made up of 17 amino acids. The ends lost 0 bases at V and 6 bases at J; junction bases unmatched: 7. CDR3 sequence: CASSQEDRTSGSGELFF. In nucleotides, the CDR3 is TGCGCCAGCAGCCAAGAAGACAGGACTAGCGGTTCCGGGGAGCTGTTTTTT.

This clonotype was counted ten times or more. Since a much larger clone is just one base distant, this may be a read error. The chain uses TRBV27 and TRBJ2-1; no reliable D call. The CDR3 is 10 residues long. Trimming removed 6 bases from V and 7 bases from J, with 4 bases in between. The germline V gene has CDR1 MNHEY and CDR2 SMNVEV (reference sequence). The CDR3 sequence: CASRGNEQFF. CDR3 nucleotides: TGTGCCAGCAGGGGGAATGAGCAGTTCTTC.

At least ten counts were recorded for this clonotype. This chain connects TRBV6-5 to TRBJ2-7, with TRBD2 matching over 7 bases. Per germline, CDR1 MNHEY and CDR2 SVGAGI. This CDR3 has 15 residues. With V trimmed by 5 bases and J by 0 bases, 7 bases remained unmatched. The CDR3 spells CASSPSGGNSYEQYF. CDR3 DNA sequence: TGTGCCAGCAGTCCCTCGGGGGGAAACTCCTACGAGCAGTACTTC.

V gene TRBV6-2 or TRBV6-3 combines with J gene TRBJ2-1; 8 bases fit TRBD2. The germline V gene has CDR1 MNHEY and CDR2 SVGEGT. V was clipped by 6 bases and J by 3 bases; unmatched bases: 10. The length of the CDR3 is 16 residues. In DNA form, the CDR3 reads TGTGCCAGCAGCGGGGGGGACGCGGAGCACTACAATGAGCAGTTCTTC. Translating it yields CASSGGDAEHYNEQFF.

This clonotype came up many times. J is TRBJ2-1 and V is TRBV5-1; D is ambiguous. The CDR3 is made up of 15 amino acids. V lost 3 bases and J 0 bases, leaving 10 bases between the germline ends. CDR1 is SGHRS and CDR2 is YFSETQ in the germline V gene. The CDR3 loop reads CASSWGWSSYNEQFF. CDR3 DNA sequence: TGCGCCAGCAGCTGGGGATGGAGCTCCTACAATGAGCAGTTCTTC. Supplemented by reference TRBV5-1 and TRBJ2-1, the full variable domain reads KAGVTQTPRYLIKTRGQQVTLSCSPISGHRSVSWYQQTPGQGLQFLFEYFSETQRNKGNFPGRFSGRQFSNSRSEMNVSTLELGDSALYLCASSWGWSSYNEQFFGPGTRLTVL.

This clonotype was seen ten or more times. This may be a read error, as it is one base from a much larger clone. The chain uses TRBV9 and TRBJ2-7; perhaps TRBD2 as D (5 bases). V dropped 2 bases and J dropped 1 base, with 7 bases sitting between them. From germline, CDR1 is SGDLS and CDR2 YYNGEE. The CDR3 length is 13 residues. CDR3 in amino acids: CASSVDSSYEQYF. In nucleotides, the CDR3 is TGTGCCAGCAGCGTGGACTCGTCCTACGAGCAGTACTTC.

This chain connects TRBV11-2 to TRBJ2-7; D is perhaps TRBD1 (6 bases). This CDR3 is 18 amino acids long. Germline assignment: CDR1 SGHAT and CDR2 FQNNGV. The ends were cut back, 2 bases at V and 6 bases at J, with 26 bases in the middle. This CDR3 is CASSLFPGPGHGTSEQYF. The CDR3 nucleotides are TGTGCCAGCAGCTTATTTCCCGGGCCGGGACATGGTACTAGCGAGCAGTACTTC.

Many counts were recorded for this clonotype. This sequence joins TRBV20-1 and TRBJ1-3; D gene ambiguous. Germline V gene sequence: CDR1 DFQATT, CDR2 SNEGSKA (reference sequence). The CDR3 totals 13 residues. Trimming pared 4 bases from V and 0 bases from J, leaving 7 bases between. The DNA for the CDR3 is TGCAGTGCTACGACTGGCTCTGGAAACACCATATATTTT. It is translated as CSATTGSGNTIYF.

This clonotype has ten or more counts. J is TRBJ2-7 and V is TRBV12-3 or TRBV12-4; a possible D gene is TRBD2 (5 bases). Trimming removed 5 bases from V and 6 bases from J, with 23 bases in between. This CDR3 has 16 amino acids. The CDR3 DNA is TGTGCCAGCAGTCCGCAGACCCGAGGAGGTGTAGTCGAGCAGTACTTC. It codes for CASSPQTRGGVVEQYF.